Below, 20 T cell receptor beta chains from the same sample are listed, as sequenced in a study of T cell repertoires in cytomegalovirus infection. In TCRdb, the reads were re-called with MiXCR into one record per CDR3 protein. The sample lists about 700,000 distinct CDR3 sequences, around 32% seen once, with around a sixth in the top ten. No antigen has been assigned to these receptors. The input for sequencing was cultured PBMCs, taken from culture after CMV antigen stimulation. Receptor source: a human donor in good health (CMV status not recorded). Some clones in this sample may be carry-over from other donors' samples.

This clonotype was seen only a few times. The chain employs TRBV28 and TRBJ1-2; TRBD1 might be the D (6 bases). V dropped 6 bases and J dropped 2 bases, with 19 bases sitting between them. Germline V gene sequence: CDR1 MDHEN, CDR2 SYDVKM. There are 16 residues in the CDR3. The CDR3 region has the DNA TGTGCCAGCAGGGTGGGGGGTGGGGGGCTCAACTATGGCTACACCTTC. Translated, it gives CASRVGGGGLNYGYTF.

CDR3 protein: CASGLVDSTNEKLFF. In DNA, the CDR3 is TGTGCTAGTGGTTTGGTAGATTCGACTAATGAAAAACTGTTTTTT. This chain joins TRBV12-5 and TRBJ1-4; D gene unclear. Germline lookup yields CDR1 LGHNT and CDR2 FRNRAP. This CDR3 is 15 amino acids long. Deletions cut 0 bases from V and 2 bases from J, with 7 bases between.

This sequence joins TRBV4-3 and TRBJ2-1, with D possibly being TRBD2 (7 bases). The CDR3 is 18 residues long. Germline V gene data show CDR1 as LGHNA and CDR2 as YSLEER. The V end lost 3 bases, the J end lost 6 bases, and 24 bases lay between the germline ends. Here the CDR3 reads CASSQRTAGTMNFNEQFF. CDR3 coding DNA: TGCGCCAGCAGCCAGAGGACAGCCGGGACTATGAATTTCAATGAGCAGTTCTTC.

The chain is built from TRBV6-1 and TRBJ2-1; 14 bases are shared with TRBD2. CDR1 and CDR2 (germline): MNHNS, SASEGT. The CDR3 totals 18 residues. The J segment lost 1 base and the V segment lost 6 bases, leaving 8 bases of the junction unmatched. The CDR3 spells CASRFWTSGGSSYNEQFF. CDR3 in DNA: TGTGCCAGCAGATTCTGGACTAGCGGGGGGTCATCCTACAATGAGCAGTTCTTC.

The rearrangement links TRBV6-1 to TRBJ1-3; D unresolved. The germline CDR1 and CDR2 sequences are MNHNS and SASEGT. CDR3 length: 15 amino acids. The ends were cut back, 5 bases at V and 3 bases at J, with 14 bases in the middle. CDR3 nucleotides: TGTGCCAGCAGTCCTCAGGCGATGGTTGGAAACACCATATATTTT. This encodes CASSPQAMVGNTIYF.

This clonotype was recorded a few times. The chain carries TRBV27 and TRBJ1-5; D gene ambiguous. This CDR3 has 13 amino acids. Germline V lookup: CDR1 MNHEY, CDR2 SMNVEV (reference sequence). The germline V and J ends were trimmed by 4 bases and 5 bases, with 9 bases remaining between them. This CDR3 reads CASSYRPYQPQHF. DNA for the CDR3: TGTGCCAGCAGTTATCGCCCCTATCAGCCCCAGCATTTT.

V gene TRBV6-2 or TRBV6-3 combines with J gene TRBJ2-1; 8 positions match TRBD2. The CDR3 is 15 residues long. With V trimmed by 6 bases and J by 7 bases, 11 bases remained unmatched. The germline CDR1 and CDR2 sequences are MNHEY and SVGEGT. The CDR3 nucleotides are TGTGCCAGCAGCAAAAACGTAGCGGGGAGGAATGAGCAGTTCTTC. Translated: CASSKNVAGRNEQFF.

The table lists this clonotype with many counts. The genes are TRBV7-2 and TRBJ1-3; D gene uncertain. The germline gives CDR1 SGHTA, CDR2 FQGNSA. This CDR3 comprises 12 residues. With 11 bases removed from V and 4 bases from J, the gap between germline ends came to 12 bases. In nucleotides, the CDR3 is TGTGCCGAGGTGCAGTCGGGAAACACCATATATTTT. It specifies CAEVQSGNTIYF.

The V and J genes are TRBV6-6 and TRBJ1-5; D is undetermined. Germline V gene lookup returns CDR1 MNHNY and CDR2 SVGAGI (reference sequence). V was cut by 1 base and J by 1 base, with 11 bases left in between. The CDR3 has 16 residues. DNA for the CDR3: TGTGCCAGCAGTTACTTGGGGAGCGTAAGCAATCAGCCCCAGCATTTT. Translating it yields CASSYLGSVSNQPQHF.

A few counts support this clonotype. The chain joins TRBV20-1 to TRBJ2-7; 15 bases are a match to TRBD2. Germline V gives CDR1 DFQATT, CDR2 SNEGSKA (reference sequence). This CDR3 has 16 amino acids. V was pared by 0 bases and J by 6 bases, with 6 bases of the junction left unmatched. This CDR3 reads CSARDRTSGRAREQYF. The CDR3 DNA is TGCAGTGCTAGAGACCGGACTAGCGGGAGGGCCCGCGAGCAGTACTTC.

This clonotype was detected only once. This chain connects TRBV6-2 or TRBV6-3 to TRBJ2-2, with 7 positions matching TRBD2. V lost 9 bases, J lost 5 bases, and 15 bases stayed unmatched. Germline V gene sequence: CDR1 MNHEY, CDR2 SVGEGT. The CDR3 spans 16 residues. The CDR3 bases are TGTGCCAGAAAACTGGGAGAGCGGGATGGGACCGGGGAGCTGTTTTTT. Amino acid sequence: CARKLGERDGTGELFF.

This clonotype was counted a few times. The CDR3 region is CASNKGQIGEKLFF. Here the CDR3 DNA reads TGTGCCAGCAACAAGGGACAGATCGGTGAAAAACTGTTTTTT. The V gene is TRBV19, the J gene TRBJ1-4; 7 bases agree with TRBD1. The CDR3 contains 14 residues. V was pared by 9 bases and J by 7 bases, with 11 bases of the junction left unmatched. Germline values: CDR1 LNHDA, CDR2 SQIVND (reference sequence).

CDR3 residues: CASTKRSGDETQYF. The CDR3 DNA follows: TGTGCCAGTACTAAACGGTCCGGGGACGAGACCCAGTACTTC. This chain links TRBV19 with TRBJ2-5; D may be TRBD1 or TRBD2 (5 bases each). This CDR3 comprises 14 residues. The V end was cut by 7 bases, the J end by 5 bases, with 17 bases between. The V gene's germline CDR1 is LNHDA and CDR2 SQIVND (reference sequence).

V and J are TRBV20-1 and TRBJ2-3; D possibly corresponds to TRBD2 (5 bases). CDR1 DFQATT and CDR2 SNEGSKA come from the germline V gene (reference sequence). This CDR3 has 14 amino acids. The V and J ends lost 4 bases and 5 bases respectively, with 16 bases between them. DNA of the CDR3: TGCAGTGCTATCGGGCCCGGGATAGGAGATACGCAGTATTTT. Residues: CSAIGPGIGDTQYF.

This clonotype was picked up a small number of times. The chain couples TRBV7-8 to TRBJ1-4; TRBD1 might be the D (6 bases). Germline lookup yields CDR1 SGHVS and CDR2 FQNEAQ. V was shortened by 4 bases and J by 7 bases, with 16 bases between the two germline ends. This CDR3 is built from 15 residues. This CDR3 is CASSSWGGGIEKLFF. CDR3 bases: TGTGCCAGCAGCTCCTGGGGGGGGGGCATTGAAAAACTGTTTTTT.

J is TRBJ2-7 and V is TRBV9; D is uncertain. The CDR3 totals 14 residues. CDR1 SGDLS and CDR2 YYNGEE come from the germline V gene. Trimming stripped 0 bases from V and 5 bases from J, with 12 bases between. The CDR3 nucleotides are TGTGCCAGCAGCGTAGGCTCCAGGACGGACGAGCAGTACTTC. It is translated as CASSVGSRTDEQYF.

The chain employs TRBV2 and TRBJ2-1, with D perhaps matching TRBD1 (6 bases). The CDR3 loop spans 12 amino acids. V lost 6 bases and J 8 bases, leaving 11 bases between the germline ends. Germline loops: CDR1 SNHLY, CDR2 FYNNEI. The CDR3 is CASRRTADEQFF. CDR3 coding DNA: TGTGCCAGCAGGAGGACAGCAGATGAGCAGTTCTTC.

This clonotype was seen only a few times. The rearrangement joins TRBV12-3 or TRBV12-4 to TRBJ1-1; D gene unclear. The V gene lost 3 bases and the J gene lost 3 bases, with 5 bases spanning the gap. The CDR3 covers 12 residues. The CDR3 loop reads CASSFSHTEAFF. In DNA form, the CDR3 reads TGTGCCAGCAGTTTTTCCCACACTGAAGCTTTCTTT.

The V gene is TRBV6-1, the J gene TRBJ2-3; D is ambiguous. The CDR3 is made up of 13 amino acids. Deletions cut 8 bases from V and 1 base from J, with 10 bases between. Germline V gives CDR1 MNHNS, CDR2 SASEGT. This CDR3 reads CASRNYRTDTQYF. For the CDR3, the DNA is TGTGCCAGCCGAAACTACCGCACAGATACGCAGTATTTT.

The table lists this clonotype with many counts. The rearrangement links TRBV7-2 to TRBJ2-1; TRBD2 matches at 12 bases. V was clipped by 5 bases and J by 10 bases; unmatched bases: 3. CDR1 is SGHTA, CDR2 FQGNSA, per germline. The CDR3 loop spans 13 amino acids. The CDR3 sequence is CASSPSGRGEQFF. CDR3 coding DNA: TGTGCCAGCAGCCCTAGCGGGAGGGGGGAGCAGTTCTTC.